This is a list of T cell receptor beta chains from one sample in a study of blood T cell repertoires in COVID-19. Repertoires were generated with immunoSEQ multiplex PCR, while TCRdb's copy carries only in-frame clones and drops some. Of about 100,000 clones in the sample, around 86% are singletons; the top ten hold roughly 2.7%. Sample: PBMCs or T cells enriched from blood (not recorded which). The receptors come from a woman aged 50 to 60 who had recovered from COVID-19. CDR3s include the opening cysteine and the closing phenylalanine or tryptophan. A D gene is named only where the DNA matches it firmly. Size tells how often a clone was seen (once, few, many) or the class of an expanded clone, and some rows leave it out.

cdr3_nt	cdr3_aa	j_call	clone_size	d_call	v_call
TGTGCCAGCAGCTATGGGGGACAGGGAATCTCTGGAAACACCATATATTTT	CASSYGGQGISGNTIYF	TRBJ1-3	NA	TRBD1	TRBV7-2
TGCGCCAGCAGCACCGGGACTCCCCAAGAGACCCAGTACTTC	CASSTGTPQETQYF	TRBJ2-5	NA	NA	TRBV5-1
TGTGCCAGTAAAATAAGGGAGACTGAAGCTTTCTTT	CASKIRETEAFF	TRBJ1-1	NA	NA	TRBV19
TGTGCCAGCAGCCCGCGACTAGCGGGGGGTTCCCGCACAGATACGCAGTATTTT	CASSPRLAGGSRTDTQYF	TRBJ2-3	NA	TRBD2	TRBV11-2
TGTGCCAGCAGCCAAGATATCCGGGCCCAGTACTTC	CASSQDIRAQYF	TRBJ2-5	NA	NA	TRBV3-1/TRBV3-2
TGTGCCAGCAGCCCCCCCTTCCGGACTAGCGGGACTAATGAGCAGTTCTTC	CASSPPFRTSGTNEQFF	TRBJ2-1	NA	TRBD2	TRBV3-1/TRBV3-2
TGTGCCAGCTCAACCGGGACAGGGGTTTCTACCGGGGAGCTGTTTTTT	CASSTGTGVSTGELFF	TRBJ2-2	NA	TRBD1	TRBV25-1
TGTGCCAGCAGCTTAGGGGGGACAGCTAGTCAAAACATTCAGTACTTC	CASSLGGTASQNIQYF	TRBJ2-4	NA	TRBD1	TRBV7-2
TGTGCCAGCAGCTTACAGAAAACCGAAGATACGCAGTATTTT	CASSLQKTEDTQYF	TRBJ2-3	NA	NA	TRBV9
TGTGCCAGCAGCCAAGGGGTAGCGGGGAACACCGGGGAGCTGTTTTTT	CASSQGVAGNTGELFF	TRBJ2-2	once	TRBD2	TRBV7-9
TGTGCCAGCAGCTTAGTTATAGCGGGAAACGATGAGCAGTTCTTC	CASSLVIAGNDEQFF	TRBJ2-1	NA	TRBD2	TRBV7-9
TGTGCCAGCAGTTTCATAGGACAGGGAAATCAGCCCCAGCATTTT	CASSFIGQGNQPQHF	TRBJ1-5	NA	TRBD1	TRBV27
TGTGCCACTAGGGCGACAGTGGTTGGCAATCAGCCCCAGCATTTT	CATRATVVGNQPQHF	TRBJ1-5	NA	NA	TRBV27
TGTGCCAGCAGCCGACTTGGCTCCTACGAGCAGTACTTC	CASSRLGSYEQYF	TRBJ2-7	NA	NA	TRBV7-2
TGTGCCAGCAGCTTGTTAACAGGGGTAGGAGGCCAGTTCTTC	CASSLLTGVGGQFF	TRBJ2-1	NA	TRBD1	TRBV5-8
TGTGCCATCAGTGACAAGCGGGAGGTCGGCAATGAGCAGTTCTTC	CAISDKREVGNEQFF	TRBJ2-1	NA	TRBD2	TRBV10-3
TGTGCCAGCAGCTTTCGCAGGGCCAATGAAGCTTTCTTT	CASSFRRANEAFF	TRBJ1-1	NA	NA	TRBV7-2
TGTGCCAGCAGCTTAGGGGGAGGACCTTACAATGAGCAGTTCTTC	CASSLGGGPYNEQFF	TRBJ2-1	once	NA	TRBV7-8
TGCGCCAGCAGCCCAGGGGGAGCGAGCTCCTATAATTCACCCCTCCACTTT	CASSPGGASSYNSPLHF	TRBJ1-6	NA	TRBD1	TRBV5-1
TGTGCCAGCAGCTTAGAAGGCGGCCCGGGGGGAGACTACGAGCAGTACTTC	CASSLEGGPGGDYEQYF	TRBJ2-7	NA	TRBD2	TRBV13
TGTGCCAGTAGACAAGGACTAGCGGGAGTACAAGATACGCAGTATTTT	CASRQGLAGVQDTQYF	TRBJ2-3	NA	TRBD2	TRBV19
TGTGCCAGCAGCCAGACCGGGACAGGTGATGTAGAGCAGTACTTC	CASSQTGTGDVEQYF	TRBJ2-7	NA	TRBD1	TRBV4-2
TGTGCCAGCAGTTACAGGGGGCAGTACGAGCAGTACTTC	CASSYRGQYEQYF	TRBJ2-7	NA	TRBD1	TRBV6-5
TGCAGCGCCCACAGAACCACAGATACGCAGTATTTT	CSAHRTTDTQYF	TRBJ2-3	NA	NA	TRBV29-1
TGTGCCAGAAAGGACAGGGGTCCAACCTACGAGCAGTACTTC	CARKDRGPTYEQYF	TRBJ2-7	once	TRBD1	TRBV18
TGCGCCAGCAGCTTCGGACAGACCGAATACGAGCAGTACTTC	CASSFGQTEYEQYF	TRBJ2-7	NA	NA	TRBV5-1
TGTGCCACCAGCAGTTTACAGGGGGAAGAAGCTTTCTTT	CATSSLQGEEAFF	TRBJ1-1	NA	TRBD1	TRBV15
TGTGCCAGCTCCCCGAGACTTGGTGGCTACACCTTC	CASSPRLGGYTF	TRBJ1-2	NA	NA	TRBV27
TGTGCCAGCAGTCCGACCGGGACAGGGGGCTACGAGCAGTACTTC	CASSPTGTGGYEQYF	TRBJ2-7	once	TRBD1	TRBV6-5
TGTGCCAGCAGGGAGAGGGCGAACTATGGCTACACCTTC	CASRERANYGYTF	TRBJ1-2	NA	NA	TRBV6-5
TGTGCCAGCAGCGGCACCGGGACAACTTACGAGCAGTACTTC	CASSGTGTTYEQYF	TRBJ2-7	NA	NA	TRBV5-6
TGTGCCAGCAGCCTGGGACAGGGTAGCTACGAGCAGTACTTC	CASSLGQGSYEQYF	TRBJ2-7	NA	TRBD1	TRBV5-4
TGTGCCAGCAGACCCACAGGGCGTCAGCCCCAGCATTTT	CASRPTGRQPQHF	TRBJ1-5	NA	NA	TRBV28
TGTGCCAGCAGCGTACGGCGGATTTTCTACGAGCAGTACTTC	CASSVRRIFYEQYF	TRBJ2-7	NA	NA	TRBV9
TGTGCCACACACCGGGACAGGGGGTTCGGCGGCTACACCTTC	CATHRDRGFGGYTF	TRBJ1-2	NA	TRBD1	TRBV7-9
TGTGCCAGCAGCTTGGGTCGTGCCCGAGCGAGCGAGCAGTACTTC	CASSLGRARASEQYF	TRBJ2-7	NA	NA	TRBV5-5
TGCGCCAGCAGCCAGGTCCCCATAGTCAACTCCTACAATGAGCAGTTCTTC	CASSQVPIVNSYNEQFF	TRBJ2-1	NA	NA	TRBV4-1
TGCAGCGTTGCACAGGGGATTAGCTACACCTTC	CSVAQGISYTF	TRBJ1-2	NA	TRBD1	TRBV29-1
TGTGCCAGCAGCCCGCAGGACTTCCGGTTCTTC	CASSPQDFRFF	TRBJ2-1	once	NA	TRBV7-9
TGTGCCGGGGTGGGGGGTAGTATGAATTCACCCCTCCACTTT	CAGVGGSMNSPLHF	TRBJ1-6	NA	NA	TRBV7-9
TGTGCCAGCAGTTTCCTCGGATGGCAGAACTATGATGGCTACACCTTC	CASSFLGWQNYDGYTF	TRBJ1-2	once	NA	TRBV27
TGTGCCAGCCAGACAGGGCGGAATTCACCCCTCCACTTT	CASQTGRNSPLHF	TRBJ1-6	NA	TRBD1	TRBV27
TGTGCCAGCAGATACGGGACTAGCGGGTACGAGCAGTACTTC	CASRYGTSGYEQYF	TRBJ2-7	NA	TRBD2	TRBV6-5